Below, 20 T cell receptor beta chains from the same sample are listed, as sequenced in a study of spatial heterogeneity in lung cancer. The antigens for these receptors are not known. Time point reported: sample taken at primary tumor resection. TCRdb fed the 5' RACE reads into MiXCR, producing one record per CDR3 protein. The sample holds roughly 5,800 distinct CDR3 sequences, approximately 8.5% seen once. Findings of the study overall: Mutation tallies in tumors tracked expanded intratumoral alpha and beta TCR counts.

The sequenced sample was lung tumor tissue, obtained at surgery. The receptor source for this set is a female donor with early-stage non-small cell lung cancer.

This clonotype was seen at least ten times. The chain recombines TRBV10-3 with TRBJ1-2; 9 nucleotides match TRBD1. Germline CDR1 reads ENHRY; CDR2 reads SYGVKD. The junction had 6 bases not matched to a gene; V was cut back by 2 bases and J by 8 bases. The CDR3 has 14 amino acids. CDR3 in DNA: TGTGCCATCAGTGAGCAATGGACAGGGGACGGCTACACCTTC. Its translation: CAISEQWTGDGYTF.

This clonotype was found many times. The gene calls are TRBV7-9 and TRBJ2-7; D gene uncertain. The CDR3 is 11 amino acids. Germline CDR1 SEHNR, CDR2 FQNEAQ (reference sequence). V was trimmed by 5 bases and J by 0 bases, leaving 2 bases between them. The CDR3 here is CASSLSYEQYF. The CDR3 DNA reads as TGTGCCAGCAGCCTCTCCTACGAGCAGTACTTC.

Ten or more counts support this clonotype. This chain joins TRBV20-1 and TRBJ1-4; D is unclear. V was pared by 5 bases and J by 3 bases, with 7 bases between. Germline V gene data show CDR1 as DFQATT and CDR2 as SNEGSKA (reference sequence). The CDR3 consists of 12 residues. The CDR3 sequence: CSAEGANEKLFF. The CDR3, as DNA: TGCAGTGCTGAGGGAGCTAATGAAAAACTGTTTTTT.

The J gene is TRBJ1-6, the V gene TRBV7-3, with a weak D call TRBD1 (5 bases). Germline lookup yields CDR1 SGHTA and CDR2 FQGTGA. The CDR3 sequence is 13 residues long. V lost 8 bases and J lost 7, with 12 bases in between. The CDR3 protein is CASQVGGNSPLHF. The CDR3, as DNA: TGTGCCAGCCAAGTGGGGGGGAATTCACCCCTCCACTTT. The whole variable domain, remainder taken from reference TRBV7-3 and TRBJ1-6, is GAGVSQTPSNKVTEKGKYVELRCDPISGHTALYWYRQSLGQGPEFLIYFQGTGAADDSGLPNDRFFAVRPEGSVSTLKIQRTERGDSAVYLCASQVGGNSPLHFGNGTRLTVT.

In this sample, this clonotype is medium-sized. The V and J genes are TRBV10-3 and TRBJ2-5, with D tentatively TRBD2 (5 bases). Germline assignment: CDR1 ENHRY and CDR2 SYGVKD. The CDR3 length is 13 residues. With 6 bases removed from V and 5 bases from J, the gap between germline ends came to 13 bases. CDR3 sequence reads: CAIRTPWEETQYF. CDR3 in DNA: TGTGCCATCAGGACCCCATGGGAGGAGACCCAGTACTTC.

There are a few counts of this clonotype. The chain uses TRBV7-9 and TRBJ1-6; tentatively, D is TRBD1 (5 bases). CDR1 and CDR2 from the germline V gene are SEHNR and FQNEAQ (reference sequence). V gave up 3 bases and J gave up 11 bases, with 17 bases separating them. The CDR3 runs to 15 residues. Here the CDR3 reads CASSFVSGARAPLHF. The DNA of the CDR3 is TGTGCCAGCAGCTTCGTTAGTGGGGCAAGGGCACCCCTCCACTTT.

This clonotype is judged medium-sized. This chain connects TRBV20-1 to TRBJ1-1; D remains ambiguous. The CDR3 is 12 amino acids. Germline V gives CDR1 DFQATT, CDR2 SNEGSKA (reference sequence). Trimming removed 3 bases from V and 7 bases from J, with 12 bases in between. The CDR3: CSARRQALEAFF. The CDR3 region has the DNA TGCAGTGCTAGGAGGCAGGCCCTTGAAGCTTTCTTT.

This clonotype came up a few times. The DNA of the CDR3 is TGTGCCAGCAGCGGCAAGACAGGGAAGATCGCGCAGTACTTC. Translation: CASSGKTGKIAQYF. The chain couples TRBV7-9 to TRBJ2-7, with 7 bases lining up with TRBD1. V trimming: 5 bases; J trimming: 9 bases; junction bases outside the gene matches: 13. The CDR3 spans 14 residues. Per germline, CDR1 SEHNR and CDR2 FQNEAQ (reference sequence).

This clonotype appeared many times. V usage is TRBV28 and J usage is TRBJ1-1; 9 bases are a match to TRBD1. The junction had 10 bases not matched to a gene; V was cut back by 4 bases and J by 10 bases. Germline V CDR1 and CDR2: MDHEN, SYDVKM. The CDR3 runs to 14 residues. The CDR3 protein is CASSSHGQGLRAFF. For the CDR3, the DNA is TGTGCCAGCAGTTCCCACGGACAGGGGTTGCGAGCTTTCTTT.

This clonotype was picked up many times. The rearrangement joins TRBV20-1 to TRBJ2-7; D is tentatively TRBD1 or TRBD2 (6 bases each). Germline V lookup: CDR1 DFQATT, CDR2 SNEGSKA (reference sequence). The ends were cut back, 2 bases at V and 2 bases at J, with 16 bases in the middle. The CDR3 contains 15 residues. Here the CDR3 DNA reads TGCAGTGCTAGAAAAGGGGGGAAAAGAACCTACGAGCAGTACTTC. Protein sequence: CSARKGGKRTYEQYF.

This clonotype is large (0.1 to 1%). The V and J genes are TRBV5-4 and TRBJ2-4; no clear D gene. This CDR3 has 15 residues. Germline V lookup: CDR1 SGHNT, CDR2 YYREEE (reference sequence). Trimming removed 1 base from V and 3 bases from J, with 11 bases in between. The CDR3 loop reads CASSLTGKVKNIQYF. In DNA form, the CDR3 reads TGTGCCAGCAGCTTGACTGGCAAGGTCAAAAACATTCAGTACTTC.

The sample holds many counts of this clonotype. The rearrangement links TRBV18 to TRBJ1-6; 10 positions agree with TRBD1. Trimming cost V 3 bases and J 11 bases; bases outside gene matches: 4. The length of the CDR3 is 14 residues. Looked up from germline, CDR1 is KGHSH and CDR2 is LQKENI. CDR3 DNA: TGTGCCAGCTCACCGGAGGGACAGGGGACACCCCTCCACTTT. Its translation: CASSPEGQGTPLHF.

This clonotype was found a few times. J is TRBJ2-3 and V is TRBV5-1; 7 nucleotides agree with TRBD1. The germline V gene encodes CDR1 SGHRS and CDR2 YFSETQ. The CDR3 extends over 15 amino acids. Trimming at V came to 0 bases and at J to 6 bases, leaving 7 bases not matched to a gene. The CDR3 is CASSLVEKTGDTQYF. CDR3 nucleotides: TGCGCCAGCAGCTTGGTAGAGAAGACAGGGGATACGCAGTATTTT.

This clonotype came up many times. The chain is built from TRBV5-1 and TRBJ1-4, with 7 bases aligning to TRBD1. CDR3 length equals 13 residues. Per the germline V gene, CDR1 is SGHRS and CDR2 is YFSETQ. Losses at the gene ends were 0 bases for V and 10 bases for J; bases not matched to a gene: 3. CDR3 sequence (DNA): TGCGCCAGCAGCTTGGGACAGGGAGGAAAACTGTTTTTT. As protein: CASSLGQGGKLFF.

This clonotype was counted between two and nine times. CDR3 sequence (DNA): TGTGCCAGCTCACACGGACAGATCCTGAACACCGGGGAGCTGTTTTTT. Amino acids: CASSHGQILNTGELFF. The chain recombines TRBV18 with TRBJ2-2; tentative D call: TRBD1 (6 bases). This CDR3 is 16 amino acids long. Germline V gives CDR1 KGHSH, CDR2 LQKENI. V was trimmed by 4 bases and J by 1 base, leaving 13 bases between them.

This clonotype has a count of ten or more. The CDR3 sequence is CASSLVAASDTQYF. Written as DNA, the CDR3 is TGTGCCAGCAGCTTAGTCGCGGCATCAGATACGCAGTATTTT. The rearrangement uses TRBV7-2 and TRBJ2-3; no definite D call. With 1 base removed from V and 4 bases from J, the gap between germline ends came to 9 bases. This CDR3 contains 14 residues. Germline loops: CDR1 SGHTA, CDR2 FQGNSA.

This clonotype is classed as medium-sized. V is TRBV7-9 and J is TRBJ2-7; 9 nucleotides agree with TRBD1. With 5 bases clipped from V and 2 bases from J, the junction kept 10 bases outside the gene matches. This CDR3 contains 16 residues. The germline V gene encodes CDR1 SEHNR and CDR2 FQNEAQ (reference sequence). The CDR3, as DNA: TGTGCCAGCAGCCAGCAGACAGGGGGAACTGCCTACGAGCAGTACTTC. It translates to CASSQQTGGTAYEQYF. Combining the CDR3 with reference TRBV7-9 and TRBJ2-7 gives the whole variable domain DTGVSQNPRHKITKRGQNVTFRCDPISEHNRLYWYRQTLGQGPEFLTYFQNEAQLEKSRLLSDRFSAERPKGSFSTLEIQRTEQGDSAMYLCASSQQTGGTAYEQYFGPGTRLTVT.

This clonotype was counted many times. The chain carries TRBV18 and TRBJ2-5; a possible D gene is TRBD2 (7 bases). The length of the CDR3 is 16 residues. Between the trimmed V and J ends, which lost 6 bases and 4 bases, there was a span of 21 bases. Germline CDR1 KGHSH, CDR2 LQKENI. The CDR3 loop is CASSPSSGTPSETQYF. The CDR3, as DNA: TGTGCCAGCTCTCCATCCAGCGGGACACCTTCAGAGACCCAGTACTTC. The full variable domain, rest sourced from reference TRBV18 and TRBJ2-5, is NAGVMQNPRHLVRRRGQEARLRCSPMKGHSHVYWYRQLPEEGLKFMVYLQKENIIDESGMPKERFSAEFPKEGPSILRIQQVVRGDSAAYFCASSPSSGTPSETQYFGPGTRLLVL.

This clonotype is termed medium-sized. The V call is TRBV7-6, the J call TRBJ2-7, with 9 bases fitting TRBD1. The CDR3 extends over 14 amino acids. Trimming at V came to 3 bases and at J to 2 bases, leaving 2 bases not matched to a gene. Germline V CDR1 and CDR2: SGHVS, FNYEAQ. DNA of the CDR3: TGTGCCAGCAGCTTTGGGACAGGGACCTACGAGCAGTACTTC. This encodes CASSFGTGTYEQYF.

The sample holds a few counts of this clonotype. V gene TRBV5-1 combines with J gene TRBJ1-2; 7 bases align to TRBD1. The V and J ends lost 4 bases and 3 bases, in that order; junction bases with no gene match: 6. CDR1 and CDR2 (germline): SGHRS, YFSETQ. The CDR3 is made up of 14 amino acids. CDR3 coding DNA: TGCGCCAGCAGCCCTGGACAGGACTACTATGGCTACACCTTC. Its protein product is CASSPGQDYYGYTF.